A single sample gave rise to the 22 T cell receptor beta chains below, sequenced in a study of T cell repertoires in cytomegalovirus infection. These receptors have no known antigen. From the reads, TCRdb called clonotypes with MiXCR, one entry per CDR3 protein. The sample yields hundreds of thousands of distinct CDR3 sequences, 30% to 35% seen once. Sequencing used cultured PBMCs, obtained from culture after CMV antigen stimulation. These receptors were obtained from a human donor in good health (CMV status not recorded). Some clones in this sample may be carry-over from other donors' samples.

The genes are TRBV20-1 and TRBJ2-3; D is possibly TRBD1 or TRBD2 (5 bases each). Germline CDR1 reads DFQATT; CDR2 reads SNEGSKA (reference sequence). The ends were cut back, 2 bases at V and 0 bases at J, with 18 bases in the middle. The CDR3 spans 17 residues. The CDR3 nucleotides are TGCAGTGCTAGACCCCTCTCCGGGACCCTGAGCACAGATACGCAGTATTTT. This translates into CSARPLSGTLSTDTQYF.

This clonotype was counted at least ten times. The chain employs TRBV7-6 and TRBJ2-5, with D possibly TRBD2 on 5 matching bases. The germline V gene encodes CDR1 SGHVS and CDR2 FNYEAQ. The CDR3 sequence is 16 residues long. V was shortened by 2 bases and J by 1 base, with 14 bases between the two germline ends. Here the CDR3 reads CASSLRSGIIQETQYF. The CDR3 nucleotides are TGTGCCAGCAGCTTACGGTCGGGGATTATCCAAGAGACCCAGTACTTC.

Written as DNA, the CDR3 is TGCGCCAGCAGCATGGACAGGGGGGGATTCACTGAAGCTTTCTTT. Translated, it gives CASSMDRGGFTEAFF. The gene calls are TRBV5-1 and TRBJ1-1; 10 positions agree with TRBD1. V dropped 4 bases and J dropped 4; count of bases not matched to a gene: 7. Germline V gene sequence: CDR1 SGHRS, CDR2 YFSETQ. There are 15 residues in the CDR3.

CDR3 DNA sequence: TGCAGTGCTGCTATAGCGGGAGGGCCGTGGGTAACAGATACGCAGTATTTT. Its protein is CSAAIAGGPWVTDTQYF. The J gene is TRBJ2-3, the V gene TRBV20-1; 11 bases line up with TRBD2. Per the germline V gene, CDR1 is DFQATT and CDR2 is SNEGSKA (reference sequence). J lost 3 bases, V lost 5 bases, and 13 bases had no gene match. The CDR3 has 17 residues.

V and J are TRBV15 and TRBJ2-7, with 8 bases lining up with TRBD1. V trimming: 0 bases; J trimming: 9 bases; junction bases outside the gene matches: 13. The CDR3 contains 16 residues. Germline V CDR1 and CDR2: LNHNV, YYDKDF (reference sequence). CDR3 sequence reads: CATSRDLGQGSLGQYF. CDR3 DNA: TGTGCCACCAGCAGAGACCTCGGACAGGGCTCGCTAGGGCAGTACTTC.

This chain joins TRBV5-1 and TRBJ1-1; D uncertain. V lost 1 base and J 3 bases, leaving 4 bases between the germline ends. Germline-derived CDR1 and CDR2 are SGHRS and YFSETQ. The CDR3 spans 12 residues. DNA for the CDR3: TGCGCCAGCAGCTTGAAGGACACTGAAGCTTTCTTT. Amino acids: CASSLKDTEAFF. The full variable domain, rest sourced from reference TRBV5-1 and TRBJ1-1, is KAGVTQTPRYLIKTRGQQVTLSCSPISGHRSVSWYQQTPGQGLQFLFEYFSETQRNKGNFPGRFSGRQFSNSRSEMNVSTLELGDSALYLCASSLKDTEAFFGQGTRLTVV.

The J gene is TRBJ1-2, the V gene TRBV20-1; 7 nucleotides agree with TRBD1. J lost 8 bases, V lost 0 bases, and 18 bases had no gene match. The V gene's germline CDR1 is DFQATT and CDR2 SNEGSKA (reference sequence). The length of the CDR3 is 17 residues. The CDR3 nucleotides are TGCAGTGCTAGAGATACCCTGGTATGGCAGGGGGTATCGGGCTACACCTTC. It codes for CSARDTLVWQGVSGYTF.

The chain joins TRBV6-2 or TRBV6-3 to TRBJ1-1; D perhaps matches TRBD1 (5 bases). CDR1 is MNHEY and CDR2 is SVGEGT in the germline V gene. There are 16 residues in the CDR3. Trimming cost V 3 bases and J 0 bases, with 14 bases left between them. The CDR3 bases are TGTGCCAGCAGTTATAACTCCCCGGGGGTGAACACTGAAGCTTTCTTT. Residues: CASSYNSPGVNTEAFF.

The chain carries TRBV18 and TRBJ2-1; no reliable D call. The germline V gene encodes CDR1 KGHSH and CDR2 LQKENI. V gave up 2 bases and J gave up 4 bases, with 12 bases separating them. The CDR3 runs 15 residues. CDR3 nucleotide sequence: TGTGCCAGCTCACCAGGGATGGGGTCGTACAATGAGCAGTTCTTC. Amino acid sequence: CASSPGMGSYNEQFF.

This clonotype came up a few times. The chain combines TRBV24-1 with TRBJ2-1; 8 nucleotides line up with TRBD2. Germline assignment: CDR1 KGHDR and CDR2 SFDVKD. This CDR3 contains 14 residues. V shed 5 bases and J 4 bases; nucleotides not matched to a gene: 3. The CDR3 sequence is CATSGGGGYNEQFF. CDR3 bases: TGTGCCACCAGTGGAGGCGGGGGGTACAATGAGCAGTTCTTC.

The chain employs TRBV18 and TRBJ1-5; D perhaps matches TRBD1 (5 bases). Per germline, CDR1 KGHSH and CDR2 LQKENI. V lost 2 bases, J lost 4 bases, and 9 bases lay in between. The CDR3 is made up of 14 amino acids. CDR3: CASSPGARNQPQHF. The DNA for the CDR3 is TGTGCCAGCTCACCAGGGGCCCGAAATCAGCCCCAGCATTTT. The variable domain in full, with the rest retrieved from reference TRBV18 and TRBJ1-5, is NAGVMQNPRHLVRRRGQEARLRCSPMKGHSHVYWYRQLPEEGLKFMVYLQKENIIDESGMPKERFSAEFPKEGPSILRIQQVVRGDSAAYFCASSPGARNQPQHFGDGTRLSIL.

This clonotype was recorded a few times. This chain uses TRBV7-9 with TRBJ2-3, with D unresolved. The V gene's germline CDR1 is SEHNR and CDR2 FQNEAQ (reference sequence). The V end was cut by 1 base, the J end by 14 bases, with 10 bases between. The CDR3 spans 11 residues. The DNA for the CDR3 is TGTGCCAGCAGCTTAGTGGACGTCCTGTATTTT. Translated, it gives CASSLVDVLYF. Drawing the rest from reference TRBV7-9 and TRBJ2-3, the complete variable domain is DTGVSQNPRHKITKRGQNVTFRCDPISEHNRLYWYRQTLGQGPEFLTYFQNEAQLEKSRLLSDRFSAERPKGSFSTLEIQRTEQGDSAMYLCASSLVDVLYFGPGTRLTVL.

Note on this clonotype: At one of its ends the junction is not consistent with the germline gene, which may arise from a read error. The chain has TRBV6-2 or TRBV6-3 and TRBJ2-2; possibly TRBD2 for D (5 bases). Looked up from germline, CDR1 is MNHEY and CDR2 is SVGEGT. This CDR3 has 13 amino acids. CDR3 coding DNA: TGTGCCAGCGTACTAACTAACACCGGGAAGCTGTTTTTT. Its translation: CASVLTNTGKLFF.

The rearrangement links TRBV6-2 or TRBV6-3 to TRBJ2-1; D gene ambiguous. V gave up 2 bases and J gave up 6 bases, with 23 bases separating them. The CDR3 covers 18 residues. From germline, CDR1 is MNHEY and CDR2 SVGEGT. Written as DNA, the CDR3 is TGTGCCAGCAGTTACACAAGCCTTGTTCGGTTAGTCGGCAATGAGCAGTTCTTC. Amino acids: CASSYTSLVRLVGNEQFF.

The rearrangement links TRBV12-3 or TRBV12-4 to TRBJ1-5; possibly TRBD1 for D (6 bases). Trimming took 3 bases from V and 6 from J, leaving 15 bases between them. The CDR3 has 15 residues. CDR3 sequence: CASSFGLQGGQPQHF. The DNA for the CDR3 is TGTGCCAGCAGTTTTGGTTTACAGGGAGGTCAGCCCCAGCATTTT.

This chain joins TRBV6-1 and TRBJ1-4, with TRBD1 matching over 7 bases. Germline loops: CDR1 MNHNS, CDR2 SASEGT. CDR3 length: 14 amino acids. V lost 6 bases, J lost 7 bases, and 8 bases stayed unmatched. As DNA, the CDR3 is TGTGCCAGCAGCAACAGGGGAATTGGTGAAAAACTGTTTTTT. Protein: CASSNRGIGEKLFF.

This clonotype occurred many times. The chain uses TRBV7-2 and TRBJ2-7; 7 nucleotides line up with TRBD1. The CDR3 sequence is 18 residues long. The ends lost 2 bases at V and 1 base at J; junction bases unmatched: 14. Germline CDR1 reads SGHTA; CDR2 reads FQGNSA. The DNA for the CDR3 is TGTGCCAGCAGCTTACAATTAGGGGTAAAGGGGGCTTCCTACGAGCAGTACTTC. Translation: CASSLQLGVKGASYEQYF. Using reference TRBV7-2 and TRBJ2-7 for the parts outside the CDR3, the full variable domain is GAGVSQSPSNKVTEKGKDVELRCDPISGHTALYWYRQSLGQGLEFLIYFQGNSAPDKSGLPSDRFSAERTGGSVSTLTIQRTQQEDSAVYLCASSLQLGVKGASYEQYFGPGTRLTVT.

A few counts support this clonotype. The rearrangement joins TRBV6-1 to TRBJ1-2; D is unresolved. CDR3 size: 14 residues. The germline gives CDR1 MNHNS, CDR2 SASEGT. The V and J ends lost 4 bases and 4 bases respectively, with 13 bases between them. CDR3: CASSGDRTGYGYTF. CDR3 in DNA: TGTGCCAGCAGTGGGGATCGTACCGGCTATGGCTACACCTTC.

The chain uses TRBV7-8 and TRBJ1-5; maybe TRBD1 (6 bases). Germline CDR1 SGHVS, CDR2 FQNEAQ. The CDR3 contains 15 residues. Deletions cut 3 bases from V and 3 bases from J, with 12 bases between. The CDR3 bases are TGTGCCAGCAGCTTCTTAACAGGGCCCAATCAGCCCCAGCATTTT. Translating gives CASSFLTGPNQPQHF.

A few counts support this clonotype. V usage is TRBV6-6 and J usage is TRBJ2-7; possibly TRBD1 for D (6 bases). Germline-derived CDR1 and CDR2 are MNHNY and SVGAGI (reference sequence). Trimming took off 2 bases at V and 0 bases at J, with 14 bases between the two ends. This CDR3 has 16 amino acids. The CDR3 DNA reads TGTGCCAGCAGTTACACGACAGGCCCGACCTCCTACGAGCAGTACTTC. Its protein is CASSYTTGPTSYEQYF.

The chain recombines TRBV7-2 with TRBJ1-5; tentative D call: TRBD1 (6 bases). Trimming took off 2 bases at V and 4 bases at J, with 18 bases between the two ends. This CDR3 is built from 17 residues. Germline V gene lookup returns CDR1 SGHTA and CDR2 FQGNSA. The CDR3 region is CASSLRGALLLNQPQHF. DNA for the CDR3: TGTGCCAGCAGCTTACGGGGGGCCCTTCTTCTTAATCAGCCCCAGCATTTT.

This clonotype occurred a few times. The chain recombines TRBV20-1 with TRBJ2-2; D possibly corresponds to TRBD1 (5 bases). V was pared by 5 bases and J by 2 bases, with 9 bases between. The CDR3 has 13 amino acids. From germline, CDR1 is DFQATT and CDR2 SNEGSKA (reference sequence). Here the CDR3 reads CSARRGNTGELFF. As DNA, the CDR3 is TGCAGTGCTCGAAGGGGCAACACCGGGGAGCTGTTTTTT.